This TCR beta chain is from a study of blood T cell repertoires in COVID-19 (dated by TCRdb to 2020 to 2021). At the level of the whole study: Samples covering the acute and convalescent phases of COVID-19 were provided by collaborators in the United States, Italy and Spain. HLA class I and class II types, where available, came from metadata supplied by the sample provider rather than from assay-based typing. The samples were drawn from two sources: the first 160 participants of the ongoing ImmuneRACE study, and 1,200 or so subjects contributed by 6 global collaborators. The dataset comprised deeply sampled blood TCRbeta repertoires from subjects exposed to, actively infected with, or recovered from COVID-19. The sample metadata nearly always contained a de-identified subject ID, COVID-19 status, age in years and sex. The prospective study material was composed of cDNA or gDNA derived from T cells, B-cell-depleted T cells, or PBMCs. The repertoires were made available in a free public database intended to serve as a resource for research on the immune response to SARS-CoV-2.

As encoded in the germline V gene, CDR1 is SGHNT while CDR2 is YENEEA. For this chain, trimming is 5 bases at the V end and 1 base at the J end, and the number of junction bases without a gene match is 4. From the cysteine through the phenylalanine, the CDR3 covers 14 amino acids. The sequence is cut down to CDR3 DNA, 42 bases in frame from base 1. TCRbeta CDR3 regions were amplified from genomic DNA using the immunoSEQ Assay, a bias-controlled multiplex PCR. The original pipeline was this. Within the assay, amplification of reference gene primers was used to estimate how many nucleated cells each sample contained. Sequence reads were collapsed and filtered to measure the absolute abundance of every unique TCRbeta CDR3 rearrangement. Productive Simpson clonality was computed per sample as the square root of Simpson's diversity index over productive rearrangements. The immuneACCESS repertoire file appears here via TCRdb, limited to in-frame rearrangements. These files lack a portion of the clones; in checked studies, under half of the deficit traces to unresolved V genes, and the cause of the others is not known. V and J calls and clone size come straight from that table; D and trimming were deduced from the DNA. For this sample there are some 200,000 clones; approximately 86% appear just once. The ten largest make up around 3% of the sample.

Findings and caveats that apply to the study as a whole: How much clinical and demographic metadata was included differed by source and by participant, and the metadata was provided uncurated.

Each collaborating institution followed its own protocols to collect whole blood in K2EDTA tubes. For TCRbeta analysis, collaborator samples were shipped as frozen whole blood, as isolated PBMCs, or as DNA extracted from either sample type. Concerning this clone itself: Its antigen remains unidentified. Per-nucleotide qualities are absent, and no much larger clonotype sits a single base away.

The chain was built from TRBV11-3 and TRBJ2-5; 7 of the junction bases match TRBD1. The sequencing sample was made of peripheral blood. The receptor comes from a man aged 40-55 years with active or convalescent COVID-19. The DNA is as follows: TGTGCCAGCAGCCCGACAGGGTCCCAAGAGACCCAGTACTTC. Translated, this is CASSPTGSQETQYF.